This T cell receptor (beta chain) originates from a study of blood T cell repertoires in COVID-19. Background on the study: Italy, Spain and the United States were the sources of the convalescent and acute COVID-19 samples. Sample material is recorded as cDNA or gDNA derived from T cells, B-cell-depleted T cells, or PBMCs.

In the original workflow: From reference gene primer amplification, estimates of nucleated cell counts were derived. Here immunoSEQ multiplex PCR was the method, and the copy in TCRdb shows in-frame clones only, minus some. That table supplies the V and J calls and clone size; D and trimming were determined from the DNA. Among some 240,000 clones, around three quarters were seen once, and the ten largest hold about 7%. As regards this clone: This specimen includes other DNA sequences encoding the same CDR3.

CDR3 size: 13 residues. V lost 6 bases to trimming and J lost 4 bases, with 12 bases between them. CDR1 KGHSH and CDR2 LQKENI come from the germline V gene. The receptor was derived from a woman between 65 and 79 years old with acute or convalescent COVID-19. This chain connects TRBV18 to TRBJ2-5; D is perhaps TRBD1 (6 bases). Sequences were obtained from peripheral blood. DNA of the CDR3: TGTGCCAGCTCCCTACAGGGTAGAGAGACCCAGTACTTC. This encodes CASSLQGRETQYF.